This T cell receptor beta chain was recovered during a study of cytomegalovirus exposure and HLA in healthy donors. Germline values: CDR1 KGHSH, CDR2 LQKENI. The CDR3 consists of 15 residues. V was cut by 8 bases and J by 1 base, with 17 bases left in between. This table comes from immunoSEQ multiplex PCR, and its TCRdb copy is limited to in-frame clones, with some not included. The sample has some 240,000 clones, about 90% seen once. This clonotype was sampled from a woman in her 30s in good health and CMV-seropositive. Input material: PBMCs. J is TRBJ1-1 and V is TRBV18; perhaps TRBD1 as D (6 bases). This CDR3 reads CASLRTGTQNTEAFF. DNA for the CDR3: TGTGCCAGCCTCAGGACCGGGACACAGAACACTGAAGCTTTCTTT.